This passage covers 24 T cell receptor beta chains from one sample sequenced in a study of blood T cell repertoires in COVID-19. Repertoires were generated with immunoSEQ multiplex PCR, while TCRdb's copy carries only in-frame clones and drops some. The sample includes about 53,000 clones, approximately 82% of them seen just once. Sequenced: peripheral blood. The receptor source for this set is a human donor in a cohort sampled during active COVID-19.

This clone was observed once. The chain couples TRBV6-5 to TRBJ2-3, with D perhaps TRBD1 (6 bases). The CDR3 has 14 amino acids. V was trimmed by 6 bases and J by 3 bases, leaving 13 bases between them. Germline values: CDR1 MNHEY, CDR2 SVGAGI. The CDR3: CASRAGVGTDTQYF. Written as DNA, the CDR3 is TGTGCCAGCAGGGCAGGGGTTGGTACAGATACGCAGTATTTT.

This clone was picked up a small number of times. The chain combines TRBV5-5 with TRBJ1-1, with D uncertain. Trimming shortened V by 2 bases and J by 5 bases, and 10 bases separated the two germline ends. This CDR3 spans 13 amino acids. Germline V CDR1 and CDR2: SGHKS, YYEKEE (reference sequence). The CDR3 sequence is CASSLSWRTEAFF. DNA of the CDR3: TGTGCCAGCAGCTTAAGTTGGAGGACTGAAGCTTTCTTT. Together with reference TRBV5-5 and TRBJ1-1, the CDR3 gives the full variable domain: DAGVTQSPTHLIKTRGQQVTLRCSPISGHKSVSWYQQVLGQGPQFIFQYYEKEERGRGNFPDRFSARQFPNYSSELNVNALLLGDSALYLCASSLSWRTEAFFGQGTRLTVV.

The chain is built from TRBV15 and TRBJ1-3, with 8 bases fitting TRBD1. With V trimmed by 1 base and J by 8 bases, 13 bases remained unmatched. The germline V gene encodes CDR1 LNHNV and CDR2 YYDKDF (reference sequence). The CDR3 extends over 17 amino acids. The CDR3 DNA reads TGTGCCACCAGCAGAGGACAGGGGCGAAATCTTGGGCACACCATATATTTT. It translates to CATSRGQGRNLGHTIYF.

This chain's CDR3 is CASSQDRGKGTDTQYF. The CDR3 nucleotides are TGTGCCAGCAGCCAAGACAGGGGGAAAGGCACAGATACGCAGTATTTT. V gene TRBV3-1 (or the pseudogene TRBV3-2) combines with J gene TRBJ2-3; 7 bases line up with TRBD1. CDR3 length equals 16 residues. The junction had 4 bases not matched to a gene; V was cut back by 0 bases and J by 1 base. Germline lookup yields CDR1 LGHDT and CDR2 YNNKEL (reference sequence).

The rearrangement uses TRBV7-9 and TRBJ2-2, with 9 nucleotides matching TRBD1. CDR1 is SEHNR and CDR2 is FQNEAQ in the germline V gene (reference sequence). This CDR3 region has 15 residues. V shed 3 bases and J 4 bases; nucleotides not matched to a gene: 3. CDR3 bases: TGTGCCAGCAGCTTGGGACAGGGCGTCACCGGGGAGCTGTTTTTT. Translating gives CASSLGQGVTGELFF.

The V and J genes are TRBV12-3 or TRBV12-4 and TRBJ1-3, with D perhaps TRBD1 (5 bases). The CDR3 contains 13 residues. V lost 3 bases to trimming and J lost 4 bases, with 7 bases between them. The CDR3 is CASSLGGGNTIYF. The CDR3 DNA is TGTGCCAGCAGTTTGGGGGGAGGAAACACCATATATTTT.

The chain employs TRBV7-9 and TRBJ2-1; 13 bases match TRBD2. Trimming at V came to 6 bases and at J to 4 bases, leaving 15 bases not matched to a gene. The CDR3 loop spans 19 amino acids. Germline lookup yields CDR1 SEHNR and CDR2 FQNEAQ (reference sequence). CDR3 bases: TGTGCCAGCAGAACCGGGAAACTGGGACTAGCGGGATTGTACAATGAGCAGTTCTTC. Its protein product is CASRTGKLGLAGLYNEQFF.

This rearrangement joins TRBV19 to TRBJ2-1; 12 positions agree with TRBD2. The CDR3 totals 15 residues. Germline V gene data show CDR1 as LNHDA and CDR2 as SQIVND (reference sequence). The trim removed 1 base at V and 9 bases at J, leaving 4 bases unmatched. The CDR3 is CASSIATSGGFEQFF. DNA for the CDR3: TGTGCCAGTAGTATAGCCACTAGCGGGGGGTTTGAGCAGTTCTTC.

The V and J genes are TRBV6-4 and TRBJ1-1; D possibly corresponds to TRBD1 (6 bases). The ends were cut back, 7 bases at V and 4 bases at J, with 13 bases in the middle. The CDR3 loop spans 13 amino acids. Germline V gene sequence: CDR1 MRHNA, CDR2 SNTAGT. CDR3 region: CASTRQVGTEAFF. Here the CDR3 DNA reads TGTGCCAGCACCAGACAGGTCGGCACTGAAGCTTTCTTT.

This clone has a handful of counts. The chain employs TRBV2 and TRBJ2-1, with a possible D match to TRBD2 (5 bases). This CDR3 is built from 14 residues. Trimming shortened V by 1 base and J by 6 bases, and 10 bases separated the two germline ends. Germline V gene sequence: CDR1 SNHLY, CDR2 FYNNEI. CDR3 coding DNA: TGTGCCAGCAGTGAAGTCCTAGCCGCCAATGAGCAGTTCTTC. It is translated as CASSEVLAANEQFF.

The chain joins TRBV5-1 to TRBJ2-7, with TRBD1 matching over 7 bases. V lost 0 bases, J lost 5 bases, and 11 bases stayed unmatched. Germline V gene lookup returns CDR1 SGHRS and CDR2 YFSETQ. The CDR3 loop spans 16 amino acids. CDR3 protein: CASSLGFRGGFDEQYF. The DNA for the CDR3 is TGCGCCAGCAGCTTGGGGTTCAGAGGGGGCTTCGACGAGCAGTACTTC.

The rearrangement uses TRBV19 and TRBJ2-4; 7 bases map to TRBD2. The V segment lost 3 bases and the J segment 3 bases; nucleotides outside the gene matches: 2. The CDR3 consists of 14 residues. CDR1 LNHDA and CDR2 SQIVND come from the germline V gene (reference sequence). The DNA for the CDR3 is TGTGCCAGTAGTATTGGGGGGGGCAAAAACATTCAGTACTTC. Translated, it gives CASSIGGGKNIQYF.

The chain recombines TRBV6-6 with TRBJ2-7; tentative D call: TRBD1 (6 bases). The germline gives CDR1 MNHNY, CDR2 SVGAGI (reference sequence). The CDR3 totals 13 residues. The V gene lost 7 bases and the J gene lost 0 bases, with 10 bases spanning the gap. The CDR3: CASTTGSSYEQYF. The CDR3 DNA reads as TGTGCCAGCACTACAGGGTCCTCCTACGAGCAGTACTTC.

The gene calls are TRBV5-6 and TRBJ2-7; 9 nucleotides align to TRBD1. Germline V CDR1 and CDR2: SGHDT, YYEEEE. The CDR3 is 15 residues long. Unmatched junction bases numbered 5, after V lost 1 base and J lost 3 bases. CDR3 nucleotides: TGTGCCAGCAGCTTGACAGGGGGCGCCTTCTACGAGCAGTACTTC. As protein: CASSLTGGAFYEQYF.

DNA of the CDR3: TGTGCCAGCAGCAAGCAGGCAGAGACCCAGTACTTC. It specifies CASSKQAETQYF. The rearrangement joins TRBV7-2 to TRBJ2-5, with D unclear. Germline CDR1 is SGHTA and CDR2 is FQGNSA. The V and J ends lost 5 bases and 4 bases respectively, with 8 bases between them. This CDR3 spans 12 amino acids.

CDR3 in amino acids: CASSLWENQPQHF. CDR3 nucleotides: TGTGCCAGCTCTTTATGGGAGAATCAGCCCCAGCATTTT. V and J are TRBV12-3 or TRBV12-4 and TRBJ1-5; unclear D gene. V lost 8 bases and J lost 4, with 12 bases in between. There are 13 residues in the CDR3.

This chain connects TRBV6-6 to TRBJ2-3, with 9 bases lining up with TRBD2. The CDR3 runs 15 residues. The germline CDR1 and CDR2 sequences are MNHNY and SVGAGI (reference sequence). V lost 6 bases to trimming and J lost 2 bases; unmatched junction nucleotides: 6. CDR3 DNA: TGTGCCAGCAGGGCAAGCGGGAGGCCCACAGATACGCAGTATTTT. It is translated as CASRASGRPTDTQYF.

This clone has just a few counts. This rearrangement joins TRBV7-6 to TRBJ1-4; 7 nucleotides align to TRBD1. The CDR3 length is 15 residues. Trimming at V came to 5 bases and at J to 5 bases, leaving 8 bases not matched to a gene. Germline CDR1 is SGHVS and CDR2 is FNYEAQ. The CDR3 is CASSGDRVENEKLFF. Written as DNA, the CDR3 is TGTGCCAGCAGCGGAGACAGGGTTGAAAATGAAAAACTGTTTTTT.

The chain employs TRBV6-5 and TRBJ2-7; weak D call: TRBD1 (6 bases). The V end lost 7 bases, the J end lost 4 bases, and 8 bases lay between the germline ends. Per germline, CDR1 MNHEY and CDR2 SVGAGI. The CDR3 spans 11 residues. The CDR3 DNA reads as TGTGCCAGCATGGGGGCTTACGAGCAGTACTTC. Translation gives CASMGAYEQYF.

This sequence joins TRBV7-6 and TRBJ2-2; 9 positions agree with TRBD2. Germline V gene sequence: CDR1 SGHVS, CDR2 FNYEAQ. V shed 5 bases and J 8 bases; nucleotides not matched to a gene: 27. CDR3 length equals 21 residues. The CDR3 nucleotides are TGTGCCAGCAGCCGAACCACTCAGGGGCCCGGAGCGCGGGGGGGCCGTGGGGAGCTGTTTTTT. Its translation: CASSRTTQGPGARGGRGELFF.

This clone was seen a single time. The gene calls are TRBV7-8 and TRBJ2-1, with a possible D match to TRBD1 (6 bases). Per the germline V gene, CDR1 is SGHVS and CDR2 is FQNEAQ. V lost 6 bases, J lost 7 bases, and 10 bases lay in between. The CDR3 consists of 12 residues. CDR3 nucleotides: TGTGCCAGCAGGGTGGGGGCTAATGAGCAGTTCTTC. This sequence encodes CASRVGANEQFF.

The chain joins TRBV10-2 to TRBJ1-1; tentative D call: TRBD1 (5 bases). The CDR3 has 16 amino acids. Germline-derived CDR1 and CDR2 are WSHSY and SAAADI. V lost 0 bases and J lost 2, with 13 bases in between. The CDR3 DNA reads as TGCGCCAGCAGTGAGTCAGGAGGGACGGGAAACACTGAAGCTTTCTTT. It is translated as CASSESGGTGNTEAFF.

The chain employs TRBV19 and TRBJ1-6; D call uncertain. The germline V gene has CDR1 LNHDA and CDR2 SQIVND (reference sequence). Trimming took 5 bases from V and 9 from J, leaving 20 bases between them. CDR3 length: 16 amino acids. The CDR3 nucleotides are TGTGCCAGTAGTCCGCACCTGAGCGGCAGGAGTTCACCCCTCCACTTT. It encodes CASSPHLSGRSSPLHF.

This clone came up once. This chain uses TRBV5-6 with TRBJ1-2; no reliable D call. The V gene lost 4 bases and the J gene lost 5 bases, with 24 bases spanning the gap. This CDR3 is 17 amino acids long. Germline V lookup: CDR1 SGHDT, CDR2 YYEEEE. The CDR3 here is CASSLTPTAASGYGYTF. CDR3 coding DNA: TGTGCCAGCAGCCTAACACCCACGGCAGCGTCCGGATATGGCTACACCTTC.